The 18 T cell receptor beta chains listed next were all sequenced from one sample in a study of OX40 agonist ivuxolimab in advanced cancers. Some clones are missing from TCRdb's copy, which holds only in-frame ones; the method was immunoSEQ multiplex PCR. The data hold fewer than 25,000 clones, with about 87% observed a single time. Here the sequenced sample was CD4+ or CD8+ T cells sorted from blood, taken in a trial of the OX40 agonist ivuxolimab. Receptor source: an adult with an advanced solid tumor such as melanoma, head and neck, liver or kidney cancer.

This rearrangement joins TRBV7-9 to TRBJ2-7; D ambiguous. CDR1 and CDR2 from the germline V gene are SEHNR and FQNEAQ (reference sequence). Trimming removed 5 bases at V and 3 bases at J, with 5 bases between. The CDR3 sequence is 11 residues long. CDR3 in DNA: TGTGCCAGCAGCGGTAACTACGAGCAGTACTTC. Translation gives CASSGNYEQYF.

This clone occurred a few times. The chain links TRBV30 to TRBJ1-4; D remains ambiguous. Germline V gene data show CDR1 as GTSNPN and CDR2 as SVGIG (reference sequence). CDR3 length: 15 amino acids. Between the trimmed V and J ends, which lost 0 bases and 3 bases, there was a span of 11 bases. CDR3 nucleotides: TGTGCCTGGAGTGTACCTCTGGCCTCTAATGAAAAACTGTTTTTT. It yields the protein CAWSVPLASNEKLFF.

This clone is termed medium-sized. The rearrangement uses TRBV7-2 and TRBJ1-5, with 7 positions matching TRBD1. The CDR3 has 14 amino acids. With 1 base clipped from V and 7 bases from J, the junction kept 4 bases outside the gene matches. CDR1 SGHTA and CDR2 FQGNSA come from the germline V gene. CDR3 in DNA: TGTGCCAGCAGCTTAGAGGGGGCCGGCCAGCCCCAGCATTTT. Protein sequence: CASSLEGAGQPQHF.

The V and J genes are TRBV4-1 and TRBJ1-5; D ambiguous. Trimming left V 2 bases short and J 8 bases short, with 13 bases between. The CDR3 has 14 residues. Germline V gene sequence: CDR1 MGHRA, CDR2 YSYEKL. CDR3 sequence: CASSQPLSREPQHF. The CDR3 region has the DNA TGCGCCAGCAGCCAACCCCTATCAAGGGAGCCCCAGCATTTT.

In nucleotides, the CDR3 is TGCGCCAGCAGTGAAAATAGCGGGAACCAAGAGACCCAGTACTTC. Its translation is CASSENSGNQETQYF. The chain has TRBV10-2 and TRBJ2-5; 8 bases align to TRBD2. The trim removed 3 bases at V and 0 bases at J, leaving 3 bases unmatched. The germline gives CDR1 WSHSY, CDR2 SAAADI. The CDR3 has 15 amino acids.

J is TRBJ2-2 and V is TRBV4-1; 11 positions match TRBD1. With V trimmed by 0 bases and J by 4 bases, 10 bases remained unmatched. The CDR3 is made up of 19 amino acids. The germline V gene encodes CDR1 MGHRA and CDR2 YSYEKL. CDR3 in DNA: TGCGCCAGCAGCCAAGAGGGAATAGGGACAGGGGGAATCACCGGGGAGCTGTTTTTT. It encodes CASSQEGIGTGGITGELFF.

This chain connects TRBV19 to TRBJ2-1, with D perhaps assigned TRBD1 or TRBD2 (5 bases each). Trimming removed 6 bases at V and 16 bases at J, with 16 bases between. The V gene's germline CDR1 is LNHDA and CDR2 SQIVND (reference sequence). The CDR3 is made up of 11 amino acids. CDR3 amino acids: CASRGRRVAFF. Here the CDR3 DNA reads TGTGCCAGTAGGGGACGAAGGGTCGCATTCTTC. The whole variable domain, filled in from reference TRBV19 and TRBJ2-1, reads DGGITQSPKYLFRKEGQNVTLSCEQNLNHDAMYWYRQDPGQGLRLIYYSQIVNDFQKGDIAEGYSVSREKKESFPLTVTSAQKNPTAFYLCASRGRRVAFFGPGTRLTVL.

The chain uses TRBV7-2 and TRBJ1-1; D unclear. The CDR3 totals 13 residues. Germline loops: CDR1 SGHTA, CDR2 FQGNSA. The V and J ends lost 5 bases and 2 bases respectively, with 9 bases between them. CDR3: CASSRVGNTEAFF. CDR3 DNA sequence: TGTGCCAGCAGCCGGGTGGGAAACACTGAAGCTTTCTTT. The whole variable domain, remainder taken from reference TRBV7-2 and TRBJ1-1, is GAGVSQSPSNKVTEKGKDVELRCDPISGHTALYWYRQSLGQGLEFLIYFQGNSAPDKSGLPSDRFSAERTGGSVSTLTIQRTQQEDSAVYLCASSRVGNTEAFFGQGTRLTVV.

V is TRBV11-2 and J is TRBJ1-1, with D possibly TRBD1 on 5 matching bases. Trimming stripped 3 bases from V and 8 bases from J, with 19 bases between. The CDR3 sequence is 15 residues long. The germline CDR1 and CDR2 sequences are SGHAT and FQNNGV. The CDR3 DNA follows: TGTGCCAGCAGCTTCCGGGGGGGAGGAAAATCCGAAGCTTTCTTT. It yields the protein CASSFRGGGKSEAFF.

J is TRBJ2-7 and V is TRBV6-5; 7 bases map to TRBD1. After removal of 6 bases from V and 3 bases from J, the junction contained 8 bases not matched to a gene. The CDR3 has 14 residues. Germline assignment: CDR1 MNHEY and CDR2 SVGAGI. CDR3 bases: TGTGCCAGCAGAGAAACGGGACAGTACTACGAGCAGTACTTC. Its translation: CASRETGQYYEQYF.

The chain couples TRBV6-5 to TRBJ2-7; either TRBD1 or TRBD2 may supply D (5 bases each). V dropped 7 bases and J dropped 2 bases, with 12 bases sitting between them. The CDR3 spans 13 residues. Germline CDR1 is MNHEY and CDR2 is SVGAGI. The CDR3 spells CASKFRGAYEQYF. The CDR3 DNA follows: TGTGCCAGCAAATTTCGGGGCGCCTACGAGCAGTACTTC.

The J gene is TRBJ2-6, the V gene TRBV30; 10 bases match TRBD1. The V segment lost 5 bases and the J segment 3 bases; nucleotides outside the gene matches: 10. The CDR3 extends over 17 amino acids. Germline lookup yields CDR1 GTSNPN and CDR2 SVGIG (reference sequence). The CDR3 nucleotides read TGTGCCTGGGCAAGACAGGGGGCTGTCAATGGGGCCAACGTCCTGACTTTC. Protein sequence: CAWARQGAVNGANVLTF.

The J gene is TRBJ1-1, the V gene TRBV19; no definite D call. Germline V gene sequence: CDR1 LNHDA, CDR2 SQIVND (reference sequence). CDR3 length: 15 residues. Trimming stripped 7 bases from V and 6 bases from J, with 21 bases between. CDR3 protein: CASTLRWRDNPEAFF. The CDR3 DNA is TGTGCCAGTACTCTTCGCTGGAGGGATAACCCTGAAGCTTTCTTT.

V gene TRBV11-2 combines with J gene TRBJ1-1, with a tentative D call TRBD1 (5 bases). V lost 5 bases and J lost 1, with 11 bases in between. This CDR3 has 14 residues. Germline V gene lookup returns CDR1 SGHAT and CDR2 FQNNGV. The CDR3 coding sequence is TGTGCCAGCAGCCCCCGCGACAGGAACACTGAAGCTTTCTTT. It codes for CASSPRDRNTEAFF.

The chain carries TRBV5-5 and TRBJ2-5, with D unresolved. V was clipped by 0 bases and J by 4 bases, with 13 bases between them. The CDR3 extends over 15 amino acids. Germline V gene lookup returns CDR1 SGHKS and CDR2 YYEKEE (reference sequence). Written as DNA, the CDR3 is TGTGCCAGCAGCTTGGCATCAGACCTAGGAGAGACCCAGTACTTC. It codes for CASSLASDLGETQYF.

The chain links TRBV5-1 to TRBJ2-3; D might be TRBD1 or TRBD2, each matching 5 bases. CDR3 length: 16 residues. CDR1 is SGHRS and CDR2 is YFSETQ in the germline V gene. Trimming removed 7 bases from V and 4 bases from J, with 22 bases in between. CDR3 loop: CASQRLPGPPADTQYF. The CDR3 DNA reads TGCGCCAGCCAACGACTGCCGGGGCCCCCAGCAGATACGCAGTATTTT.

The chain recombines TRBV28 with TRBJ2-7; D is possibly TRBD1 or TRBD2 (6 bases each). This CDR3 is 14 amino acids long. CDR1 is MDHEN, CDR2 SYDVKM, per germline. The V end was cut by 3 bases, the J end by 4 bases, with 13 bases between. CDR3 in DNA: TGTGCCAGCAGTTTCATCACAGGGAGGTACGAGCAGTACTTC. It translates to CASSFITGRYEQYF.

The chain links TRBV9 to TRBJ1-5; 8 bases map to TRBD1. This CDR3 is 16 amino acids long. Trimming at V came to 3 bases and at J to 0 bases, leaving 5 bases not matched to a gene. CDR1 is SGDLS, CDR2 YYNGEE, per germline. CDR3 in amino acids: CASSAGTGYSNQPQHF. CDR3 bases: TGTGCCAGCAGCGCCGGGACAGGCTATAGCAATCAGCCCCAGCATTTT. Filled out from reference TRBV9 and TRBJ1-5, the complete variable domain reads DSGVTQTPKHLITATGQRVTLRCSPRSGDLSVYWYQQSLDQGLQFLIQYYNGEERAKGNILERFSAQQFPDLHSELNLSSLELGDSALYFCASSAGTGYSNQPQHFGDGTRLSIL.